Below are 17 T cell receptor beta chains sequenced from a single sample in a study of response to subunit inactivated influenza vaccine. TCRdb reprocessed the RT-PCR reads via MiXCR and lists one record per CDR3 protein. The sample has 500,000 or so distinct CDR3 sequences, approximately 15% seen once. Source: CD4+ T cells sorted from PBMCs, taken approximately 25 months after vaccination. These TCRs come from a man in his fifties or sixties who received an inactivated influenza vaccine.

In DNA, the CDR3 is TGTGCCAGCAGCCGTGGACAGGCCAACTATGGCTACACCTTC. Its translation is CASSRGQANYGYTF. The J gene is TRBJ1-2, the V gene TRBV7-8; 7 nucleotides agree with TRBD1. After removal of 5 bases from V and 2 bases from J, the junction contained 5 bases not matched to a gene. The CDR3 has 14 residues. CDR1 and CDR2 from the germline V gene are SGHVS and FQNEAQ.

The chain links TRBV6-1 to TRBJ2-5; 14 positions match TRBD2. This CDR3 comprises 15 residues. Germline V gives CDR1 MNHNS, CDR2 SASEGT. With V trimmed by 6 bases and J by 7 bases, 7 bases remained unmatched. The CDR3 DNA reads TGTGCCAGCAGCCACCGACTAGCGGGGGGGAGGACCCAGTACTTC. This codes for CASSHRLAGGRTQYF.

This clonotype occurred a few times. This chain joins TRBV9 and TRBJ2-7, with TRBD1 identical over 10 bases. Germline lookup yields CDR1 SGDLS and CDR2 YYNGEE. CDR3 length: 14 residues. Trimming cost V 2 bases and J 4 bases; bases outside gene matches: 3. The DNA of the CDR3 is TGTGCCAGCAGCGTCGGACAGGGGGTGTACGAGCAGTACTTC. As protein: CASSVGQGVYEQYF.

The rearrangement joins TRBV6-5 to TRBJ1-4; possible D gene TRBD1, 6 bases. The germline V gene has CDR1 MNHEY and CDR2 SVGAGI. The V and J ends lost 5 bases and 8 bases respectively, with 12 bases between them. The CDR3 totals 13 residues. The CDR3 DNA follows: TGTGCCAGCAGTCACGGGACAAGGGAAAAACTGTTTTTT. It translates to CASSHGTREKLFF.

The V and J genes are TRBV28 and TRBJ1-5; D unclear. V was shortened by 6 bases and J by 0 bases, with 6 bases between the two germline ends. The CDR3 extends over 13 amino acids. Germline assignment: CDR1 MDHEN and CDR2 SYDVKM. The CDR3, as DNA: TGTGCCAGCAGGATGGGTAGCAATCAGCCCCAGCATTTT. Translating gives CASRMGSNQPQHF.

The J gene is TRBJ1-1, the V gene TRBV29-1; a possible D gene is TRBD1 (5 bases). CDR3 size: 12 residues. With 3 bases removed from V and 3 bases from J, the gap between germline ends came to 8 bases. CDR1 SQVTM and CDR2 ANQGSEA come from the germline V gene. The CDR3 spells CSVERDDTEAFF. The CDR3 DNA is TGCAGCGTTGAGAGGGACGACACTGAAGCTTTCTTT.

The genes are TRBV5-1 and TRBJ2-3; 7 bases map to TRBD1. The germline CDR1 and CDR2 sequences are SGHRS and YFSETQ. V shed 4 bases and J 0 bases; nucleotides not matched to a gene: 8. CDR3 length equals 16 residues. CDR3 in DNA: TGCGCCAGCAGCACCACAGGGGTCCCGAGCACAGATACGCAGTATTTT. This sequence encodes CASSTTGVPSTDTQYF.

The DNA for the CDR3 is TGTGCCAGCAGTTTTCCATTGACAGGGGAAGGAAACACCATATATTTT. Its protein is CASSFPLTGEGNTIYF. V gene TRBV2 combines with J gene TRBJ1-3; 8 bases fit TRBD1. Germline CDR1 is SNHLY and CDR2 is FYNNEI. CDR3 length: 16 residues. The V gene end was trimmed by 5 bases and the J gene end by 4 bases; junction bases not matched to a gene: 10.

This clonotype was counted only a few times. V and J are TRBV12-3 or TRBV12-4 and TRBJ1-4, with 8 bases lining up with TRBD1. This CDR3 contains 15 residues. Losses at the gene ends were 5 bases for V and 8 bases for J; bases not matched to a gene: 10. CDR3 protein: CASSPLGQGGEKLFF. The CDR3 coding sequence is TGTGCCAGCAGTCCACTTGGACAGGGCGGGGAAAAACTGTTTTTT.

The table lists this clonotype with many counts. The genes are TRBV29-1 and TRBJ2-7, with D unresolved. The germline gives CDR1 SQVTM, CDR2 ANQGSEA. Trimming stripped 2 bases from V and 0 bases from J, with 5 bases between. CDR3 length equals 12 residues. CDR3 coding DNA: TGCAGCGTTGAACTGAACTCCTACGAGCAGTACTTC. This encodes CSVELNSYEQYF.

The genes are TRBV12-3 or TRBV12-4 and TRBJ1-1, with 7 nucleotides matching TRBD1. V was clipped by 5 bases and J by 7 bases; unmatched bases: 7. The CDR3 covers 13 residues. The DNA of the CDR3 is TGTGCCAGCAGTCCTTCGACAGGGTATGAAGCTTTCTTT. It is translated as CASSPSTGYEAFF.

The rearrangement uses TRBV12-3 or TRBV12-4 and TRBJ1-6; TRBD1 might be the D (6 bases). The CDR3 loop spans 14 amino acids. V dropped 1 base and J dropped 9 bases, with 10 bases sitting between them. Written as DNA, the CDR3 is TGTGCCAGCAGTTTAGGACTAGGGGGTTCACCCCTCCACTTT. This encodes CASSLGLGGSPLHF.

This clonotype showed up just a few times. The rearrangement links TRBV12-3 or TRBV12-4 to TRBJ2-5; D gene unclear. Between the trimmed V and J ends, which lost 6 bases and 2 bases, there was a span of 7 bases. This CDR3 region has 12 residues. CDR3 sequence reads: CASRGTQETQYF. As DNA, the CDR3 is TGTGCCAGCAGGGGTACTCAAGAGACCCAGTACTTC.

Many counts were recorded for this clonotype. The CDR3: CSVEDSGPKNIQYF. In DNA form, the CDR3 reads TGCAGCGTTGAAGACTCAGGGCCCAAAAACATTCAGTACTTC. The rearrangement links TRBV29-1 to TRBJ2-4, with a possible D match to TRBD1 (5 bases). Trimming stripped 0 bases from V and 2 bases from J, with 8 bases between. Germline V lookup: CDR1 SQVTM, CDR2 ANQGSEA. The CDR3 loop spans 14 amino acids.

In its sample, this clonotype was seen a few times. The chain links TRBV29-1 to TRBJ2-1; TRBD2 agrees at 7 bases. With V trimmed by 6 bases and J by 7 bases, 9 bases remained unmatched. This CDR3 has 13 residues. Germline V CDR1 and CDR2: SQVTM, ANQGSEA. The CDR3 loop reads CSVTRPGRNEQFF. The CDR3, as DNA: TGCAGCGTCACGCGACCCGGGAGGAATGAGCAGTTCTTC.

The chain recombines TRBV7-6 with TRBJ2-6; D remains ambiguous. The CDR3 covers 15 residues. Germline V CDR1 and CDR2: SGHVS, FNYEAQ. Trimming pared 2 bases from V and 4 bases from J, leaving 9 bases between. The CDR3 loop is CASSLNPSGANVLTF. CDR3 in DNA: TGTGCCAGCAGCTTAAATCCCTCCGGGGCCAACGTCCTGACTTTC.

This clonotype was counted many times. This chain links TRBV12-3 or TRBV12-4 with TRBJ1-1; D unclear. V lost 2 bases and J 0 bases, leaving 7 bases between the germline ends. The CDR3 covers 14 residues. CDR3 amino acids: CASSLTGLNTEAFF. The DNA of the CDR3 is TGTGCCAGCAGTTTAACCGGATTGAACACTGAAGCTTTCTTT.